The 17 T cell receptor beta chains presented below share a single source sample, sequenced in a study of identifying expanded T cells in peripheral blood. Produced via immunoSEQ multiplex PCR; TCRdb's table is partial and in-frame only. The sample includes some 93,000 clones, approximately 85% seen only once; the top ten take approximately 6%. Material for sequencing was blood. The source is a person between 18 and 75 years old in good health.

Written as DNA, the CDR3 is TGTGCCAGCAGCTTAGGTGGCAATGAGCAGTTCTTC. This codes for CASSLGGNEQFF. V gene TRBV13 combines with J gene TRBJ2-1; D gene uncertain. CDR3 size: 12 residues. CDR1 and CDR2 from the germline V gene are PRHDT and FYEKMQ (reference sequence). V was cut by 0 bases and J by 6 bases, with 3 bases left in between.

The chain employs TRBV4-3 and TRBJ1-4; TRBD1 is a possible D gene (5 bases). CDR1 is LGHNA, CDR2 YSLEER, per germline. The CDR3 consists of 17 residues. V lost 1 base and J lost 7, with 19 bases in between. CDR3 in DNA: TGCGCCAGCAGCCAAGGGGACCGTTCTTTGGGGGGTGAAAAACTGTTTTTT. As protein: CASSQGDRSLGGEKLFF.

The chain carries TRBV30 and TRBJ2-3, with 8 nucleotides matching TRBD1. This CDR3 is built from 16 residues. V was clipped by 3 bases and J by 7 bases; unmatched bases: 15. Germline lookup yields CDR1 GTSNPN and CDR2 SVGIG (reference sequence). The CDR3 loop is CAWRWGGQGAGNTQYF. CDR3 bases: TGTGCCTGGAGGTGGGGCGGGCAGGGGGCTGGTAATACGCAGTATTTT.

The chain joins TRBV4-3 to TRBJ1-4; the D gene is possibly TRBD1 (5 bases). This CDR3 has 16 residues. The germline V and J ends were trimmed by 3 bases and 0 bases, with 11 bases remaining between them. From germline, CDR1 is LGHNA and CDR2 YSLEER. CDR3 bases: TGCGCCAGCAGCCAGGAAACAGGTGCAACTAATGAAAAACTGTTTTTT. Protein sequence: CASSQETGATNEKLFF.

The chain uses TRBV7-9 and TRBJ2-7; TRBD1 or TRBD2 may be the D gene (5 bases each). Germline V CDR1 and CDR2: SEHNR, FQNEAQ (reference sequence). V was cut by 2 bases and J by 6 bases, with 8 bases left in between. CDR3 length: 12 amino acids. CDR3 sequence (DNA): TGTGCCAGCAGCTTAAAGGGGAGCGAGCAGTACTTC. Residues: CASSLKGSEQYF.

The V and J genes are TRBV11-2 and TRBJ1-2, with TRBD1 identical over 9 bases. The germline gives CDR1 SGHAT, CDR2 FQNNGV. V trimming: 3 bases; J trimming: 4 bases; junction bases outside the gene matches: 6. This CDR3 is built from 15 residues. The CDR3 DNA sequence: TGTGCCAGCAGCTTCACAGGGGGCGTTAGCTATGGCTACACCTTC. This codes for CASSFTGGVSYGYTF.

V is TRBV19 and J is TRBJ2-3, with D possibly TRBD1 on 6 matching bases. Germline loops: CDR1 LNHDA, CDR2 SQIVND (reference sequence). This CDR3 has 16 residues. Trimming removed 3 bases at V and 6 bases at J, with 19 bases between. The CDR3 sequence is CASSIRGQRGMDTQYF. CDR3 coding DNA: TGTGCCAGTAGTATCAGGGGCCAACGGGGAATGGATACGCAGTATTTT. The whole variable domain, remainder taken from reference TRBV19 and TRBJ2-3, is DGGITQSPKYLFRKEGQNVTLSCEQNLNHDAMYWYRQDPGQGLRLIYYSQIVNDFQKGDIAEGYSVSREKKESFPLTVTSAQKNPTAFYLCASSIRGQRGMDTQYFGPGTRLTVL.

V gene TRBV7-6 combines with J gene TRBJ2-1; TRBD2 matches at 7 bases. The CDR3 length is 12 residues. CDR1 and CDR2 (germline): SGHVS, FNYEAQ. V dropped 1 base and J dropped 10; count of bases not matched to a gene: 1. The CDR3 sequence: CASSLGAGEQFF. The CDR3, as DNA: TGTGCCAGCAGCTTAGGAGCGGGAGAGCAGTTCTTC.

The CDR3 is CASRPTTGQGDEKGGYTF. Written as DNA, the CDR3 is TGTGCCAGCAGACCAACTACGGGACAGGGTGACGAGAAAGGTGGCTACACCTTC. This sequence joins TRBV6-4 and TRBJ1-2, with 9 positions matching TRBD1. The CDR3 loop spans 18 amino acids. V lost 6 bases and J lost 7; bases outside the gene matches: 21. Germline values: CDR1 MRHNA, CDR2 SNTAGT.

The rearrangement joins TRBV10-2 to TRBJ2-1; 8 bases map to TRBD1. The CDR3 loop spans 15 amino acids. Germline V lookup: CDR1 WSHSY, CDR2 SAAADI. Losses at the gene ends were 4 bases for V and 6 bases for J; bases not matched to a gene: 8. This chain's CDR3 is CASSVPGTGGNEQFF. CDR3 nucleotides: TGCGCCAGCAGTGTCCCCGGGACAGGAGGCAATGAGCAGTTCTTC.

V gene TRBV19 combines with J gene TRBJ1-2; D unclear. The germline V and J ends were trimmed by 5 bases and 8 bases, with 15 bases remaining between them. CDR1 and CDR2 (germline): LNHDA, SQIVND (reference sequence). The CDR3 contains 13 residues. CDR3 sequence reads: CASSVELVGGYTF. The CDR3 DNA follows: TGTGCCAGTAGTGTGGAACTCGTCGGGGGCTACACCTTC. The full variable domain, completed using reference TRBV19 and TRBJ1-2, is DGGITQSPKYLFRKEGQNVTLSCEQNLNHDAMYWYRQDPGQGLRLIYYSQIVNDFQKGDIAEGYSVSREKKESFPLTVTSAQKNPTAFYLCASSVELVGGYTFGSGTRLTVV.

The genes are TRBV6-6 and TRBJ2-7; 8 bases align to TRBD1. The CDR3 totals 14 residues. The germline V gene encodes CDR1 MNHNY and CDR2 SVGAGI (reference sequence). J lost 6 bases, V lost 6 bases, and 10 bases had no gene match. Here the CDR3 DNA reads TGTGCCAGCAGACCCCGGACAGGGCCCCGCGAGCAGTACTTC. It encodes CASRPRTGPREQYF.

The chain is built from TRBV5-1 and TRBJ2-2; 10 bases are shared with TRBD2. Per the germline V gene, CDR1 is SGHRS and CDR2 is YFSETQ. The CDR3 covers 16 residues. J was trimmed by 5 bases and V by 4 bases; bases with no gene match: 8. Here the CDR3 reads CASSGLLAGSTGELFF. The CDR3 bases are TGCGCCAGCAGCGGATTACTAGCGGGAAGTACCGGGGAGCTGTTTTTT.

This rearrangement joins TRBV7-2 to TRBJ1-3; D is possibly TRBD1 (6 bases). Germline values: CDR1 SGHTA, CDR2 FQGNSA. V was cut by 2 bases and J by 2 bases, with 16 bases left in between. This CDR3 is built from 17 residues. CDR3 loop: CASSLRLARGPGNTIYF. The CDR3 DNA is TGTGCCAGCAGCTTAAGGTTGGCCAGGGGCCCTGGAAACACCATATATTTT.

This chain joins TRBV10-3 and TRBJ2-1; 14 bases agree with TRBD2. V shed 6 bases, J shed 3 bases, and the junction held 7 bases outside the gene matches. The CDR3 spans 17 residues. From germline, CDR1 is ENHRY and CDR2 SYGVKD. CDR3 nucleotide sequence: TGTGCCATCAGCTATAAAGGGACTAGCGGGAGCTACAATGAGCAGTTCTTC. Its translation: CAISYKGTSGSYNEQFF.

This clone was recorded once. The chain combines TRBV6-1 with TRBJ2-4; the match to TRBD2 covers 7 bases. Trimming removed 1 base from V and 6 bases from J; junction bases left unmatched: 24. Germline lookup yields CDR1 MNHNS and CDR2 SASEGT. This CDR3 region has 21 residues. The CDR3 protein is CASSEVRASSGVWVPRNIQYF. The CDR3 DNA is TGTGCCAGCAGTGAAGTGAGGGCTTCCAGCGGGGTTTGGGTCCCTCGAAACATTCAGTACTTC.

V and J are TRBV6-5 and TRBJ1-4, with a tentative D call TRBD1 (5 bases). The ends were cut back, 2 bases at V and 0 bases at J, with 7 bases in the middle. The CDR3 extends over 15 amino acids. Germline lookup yields CDR1 MNHEY and CDR2 SVGAGI. CDR3 region: CASSYGTTTNEKLFF. CDR3 sequence (DNA): TGTGCCAGCAGTTACGGGACTACAACTAATGAAAAACTGTTTTTT.